The 22 T cell receptor beta chains presented below share a single source sample, sequenced in a study of vaccination and CD4 T cells after COVID-19. Their specific antigens are unknown. The study sequenced cultured CD4+ T cell DNA using the Oncomine TCR Beta short-read assay. TCRdb independently ran MiXCR on the PCR reads; one entry per CDR3 protein. Of 9,000 to 15,000 distinct CDR3 sequences in the sample, 40% to 55% were seen once. Noted treatment: roughly 10-day PBMC culture with coronavirus spike peptide pools or control peptides (ViraFEST assay). Input material: CD4+ T cells from blood, cultured in vitro. These receptors all stem from a human donor who had recovered from COVID-19.

This clonotype was observed a handful of times. The chain uses TRBV4-2 and TRBJ2-2; D may correspond to TRBD1 or TRBD2 (5 bases each). This CDR3 contains 15 residues. V shed 0 bases and J shed 5 bases, with 10 bases lying between them. CDR1 is LGHNA, CDR2 YNFKEQ, per germline. The CDR3 protein is CASSQEGRETGELFF. The CDR3 coding sequence is TGTGCCAGCAGCCAAGAGGGCAGGGAGACCGGGGAGCTGTTTTTT.

J is TRBJ2-5 and V is TRBV20-1; 8 bases are a match to TRBD1. The CDR3 is 17 residues long. V lost 6 bases and J lost 7; bases outside the gene matches: 22. Germline V gives CDR1 DFQATT, CDR2 SNEGSKA (reference sequence). The CDR3 reads CSASTGDRSTLEVTQYF. DNA for the CDR3: TGCAGTGCGTCCACTGGGGACAGGAGTACGCTCGAGGTGACCCAGTACTTC.

The V and J genes are TRBV20-1 and TRBJ2-6, with a tentative D call TRBD2 (6 bases). The germline V gene has CDR1 DFQATT and CDR2 SNEGSKA (reference sequence). The germline V and J ends were trimmed by 3 bases and 4 bases, with 7 bases remaining between them. The CDR3 has 13 amino acids. CDR3 coding DNA: TGCAGTGCTAGGGCGGGGGGGGCCAACGTCCTGACTTTC. This gives the protein CSARAGGANVLTF.

V gene TRBV12-3 or TRBV12-4 combines with J gene TRBJ1-2, with D hard to call. V was trimmed by 2 bases and J by 5 bases, leaving 9 bases between them. CDR3 length: 13 amino acids. The CDR3 sequence is CASSLRRQYGYTF. Here the CDR3 DNA reads TGTGCCAGCAGTTTACGACGCCAGTATGGCTACACCTTC.

The count of this clonotype is one. The chain uses TRBV7-9 and TRBJ2-3; TRBD2 aligns across 12 bases. CDR3 length: 16 amino acids. V shed 5 bases and J 2 bases; nucleotides not matched to a gene: 5. Germline assignment: CDR1 SEHNR and CDR2 FQNEAQ (reference sequence). The CDR3 protein is CASSARLAGDTDTQYF. CDR3 coding DNA: TGTGCCAGCAGCGCGAGACTAGCGGGAGACACAGATACGCAGTATTTT.

The chain carries TRBV7-9 and TRBJ2-7; a weak D match, TRBD2 (6 bases). The CDR3 contains 15 residues. V was pared by 5 bases and J by 4 bases, with 18 bases between. In germline, CDR1 is SEHNR, CDR2 FQNEAQ (reference sequence). The CDR3 loop reads CASSPRGTRMYEQYF. CDR3 coding DNA: TGTGCCAGCAGCCCCCGGGGGACCCGAATGTACGAGCAGTACTTC.

The rearrangement links TRBV6-5 to TRBJ2-5; no reliable D call. Germline lookup yields CDR1 MNHEY and CDR2 SVGAGI. The CDR3 is made up of 13 amino acids. Trimming took off 2 bases at V and 5 bases at J, with 9 bases between the two ends. CDR3 nucleotide sequence: TGTGCCAGCAGTTACGCCTATGGGGAGACCCAGTACTTC. It codes for CASSYAYGETQYF.

The chain has TRBV20-1 and TRBJ1-6; D unclear. The length of the CDR3 is 13 residues. Germline CDR1 DFQATT, CDR2 SNEGSKA (reference sequence). Trimming pared 3 bases from V and 5 bases from J, leaving 8 bases between. The CDR3 loop reads CSASVRDNSPLHF. DNA for the CDR3: TGCAGTGCTAGTGTACGGGATAATTCACCCCTCCACTTT.

V and J are TRBV25-1 and TRBJ2-2; weak D call: TRBD1 (6 bases). The CDR3 contains 15 residues. Trimming removed 2 bases at V and 3 bases at J, with 10 bases between. Germline assignment: CDR1 MGHDK and CDR2 SYGVNS. The CDR3 here is CASSEQGLHTGELFF. DNA for the CDR3: TGTGCCAGCAGTGAACAGGGGCTACACACCGGGGAGCTGTTTTTT.

In this sample, this clonotype is large. The chain is built from TRBV20-1 and TRBJ1-6; no firm D call. V was clipped by 1 base and J by 0 bases, with 13 bases between them. The CDR3 loop spans 17 amino acids. Germline CDR1 is DFQATT and CDR2 is SNEGSKA (reference sequence). CDR3 in DNA: TGCAGTGCTAGAGTGGGTATTGTGGGCTCCTATAATTCACCCCTCCACTTT. Translation gives CSARVGIVGSYNSPLHF.

This chain joins TRBV6-2 or TRBV6-3 and TRBJ1-4; TRBD1 agrees at 10 bases. The CDR3 consists of 16 residues. The V gene end was trimmed by 3 bases and the J gene end by 8 bases; junction bases not matched to a gene: 9. Germline CDR1 MNHEY, CDR2 SVGEGT. CDR3 sequence reads: CASSYSAGTGEEKLFF. The DNA of the CDR3 is TGTGCCAGCAGTTATTCGGCTGGGACAGGGGAGGAAAAACTGTTTTTT.

The chain recombines TRBV7-3 with TRBJ2-3; TRBD2 aligns across 8 bases. This CDR3 contains 15 residues. CDR1 and CDR2 (germline): SGHTA, FQGTGA. V lost 2 bases to trimming and J lost 6 bases; unmatched junction nucleotides: 7. The DNA of the CDR3 is TGTGCCAGCAGCTTAGCTCCAGCGGGAGTGGATACGCAGTATTTT. It translates to CASSLAPAGVDTQYF.

The chain is built from TRBV7-2 and TRBJ1-1; 7 positions agree with TRBD1. V was clipped by 3 bases and J by 1 base; unmatched bases: 2. CDR3 size: 14 residues. Germline-derived CDR1 and CDR2 are SGHTA and FQGNSA. CDR3 protein: CASSLGQQNTEAFF. For the CDR3, the DNA is TGTGCCAGCAGCTTGGGACAGCAGAACACTGAAGCTTTCTTT. The full variable domain, rest sourced from reference TRBV7-2 and TRBJ1-1, is GAGVSQSPSNKVTEKGKDVELRCDPISGHTALYWYRQSLGQGLEFLIYFQGNSAPDKSGLPSDRFSAERTGGSVSTLTIQRTQQEDSAVYLCASSLGQQNTEAFFGQGTRLTVV.

The chain carries TRBV18 and TRBJ2-2, with TRBD2 as a possible D gene (6 bases). V gave up 3 bases and J gave up 6 bases, with 8 bases separating them. The CDR3 runs to 13 residues. Germline V lookup: CDR1 KGHSH, CDR2 LQKENI. For the CDR3, the DNA is TGTGCCAGCTCACCGGACTATGCCGGGGAGCTGTTTTTT. Encoded protein: CASSPDYAGELFF.

The genes are TRBV7-2 and TRBJ2-5; D is unclear. This CDR3 comprises 13 residues. Germline CDR1 reads SGHTA; CDR2 reads FQGNSA. The germline V and J ends were trimmed by 5 bases and 1 base, with 8 bases remaining between them. CDR3 in amino acids: CASSPQIQETQYF. DNA of the CDR3: TGTGCCAGCAGCCCGCAGATCCAAGAGACCCAGTACTTC.

The rearrangement uses TRBV12-3 or TRBV12-4 and TRBJ2-2; D gene ambiguous. The CDR3 extends over 14 amino acids. V was clipped by 2 bases and J by 1 base, with 5 bases between them. The CDR3 region is CASSLSVNTGELFF. CDR3 nucleotide sequence: TGTGCCAGCAGTTTATCGGTGAACACCGGGGAGCTGTTTTTT.

CDR3 sequence: CASSYSQTGGFLNEQFF. In DNA, the CDR3 is TGTGCCAGCAGTTATTCCCAGACAGGGGGGTTTCTCAATGAGCAGTTCTTC. The chain couples TRBV6-5 to TRBJ2-1; 9 nucleotides align to TRBD1. The CDR3 length is 17 residues. V was pared by 3 bases and J by 6 bases, with 12 bases of the junction left unmatched. Germline values: CDR1 MNHEY, CDR2 SVGAGI.

V is TRBV6-1 and J is TRBJ1-5; no reliable D call. Deletions cut 4 bases from V and 7 bases from J, with 14 bases between. The CDR3 runs 14 residues. CDR1 is MNHNS, CDR2 SASEGT, per germline. The CDR3 loop is CASSVGRGGQPQHF. In nucleotides, the CDR3 is TGTGCCAGCAGTGTAGGCCGAGGAGGGCAGCCCCAGCATTTT.

V is TRBV20-1 and J is TRBJ1-5; a weak D match, TRBD1 (5 bases). The germline V gene encodes CDR1 DFQATT and CDR2 SNEGSKA (reference sequence). V was cut by 1 base and J by 7 bases, with 14 bases left in between. The CDR3 extends over 14 amino acids. The CDR3 reads CSARVRGEGQPQHF. CDR3 bases: TGCAGTGCTAGAGTTCGAGGGGAAGGCCAGCCCCAGCATTTT.

The CDR3 DNA reads TGTGCCAGTAGTATAAGTCCCGGAGGAAAACTGTTTTTT. Its translation: CASSISPGGKLFF. This chain links TRBV19 with TRBJ1-4; D is ambiguous. The length of the CDR3 is 13 residues. Trimming stripped 2 bases from V and 10 bases from J, with 11 bases between. CDR1 and CDR2 (germline): LNHDA, SQIVND (reference sequence).

The genes are TRBV5-6 and TRBJ2-5, with TRBD1 matching over 10 bases. Per germline, CDR1 SGHDT and CDR2 YYEEEE. This CDR3 comprises 15 residues. J was trimmed by 5 bases and V by 4 bases; bases with no gene match: 8. CDR3 sequence reads: CASSPGTGDGETQYF. The DNA for the CDR3 is TGTGCCAGCAGCCCAGGGACAGGGGATGGGGAGACCCAGTACTTC. Using reference TRBV5-6 and TRBJ2-5 for the parts outside the CDR3, the full variable domain is DAGVTQSPTHLIKTRGQQVTLRCSPKSGHDTVSWYQQALGQGPQFIFQYYEEEERQRGNFPDRFSGHQFPNYSSELNVNALLLGDSALYLCASSPGTGDGETQYFGPGTRLLVL.

This chain links TRBV10-3 with TRBJ2-5; the match to TRBD1 covers 8 bases. Germline assignment: CDR1 ENHRY and CDR2 SYGVKD. The CDR3 has 14 residues. The J segment lost 0 bases and the V segment lost 11 bases, leaving 8 bases of the junction unmatched. CDR3 nucleotide sequence: TGTGCCTCACAAACAGGGGGATACCAAGAGACCCAGTACTTC. Protein product: CASQTGGYQETQYF.